This T cell receptor (beta chain) was retrieved from a study of immune evolution from preneoplasia to lung adenocarcinoma. Between about 2013 and 2018, patients underwent resection in Japan or China. Premalignant or tumor cells were enriched by macro-dissection after pathologic assessment. Using immunoSEQ multiplex PCR, the repertoire was profiled, and TCRdb retains in-frame clones only, with some absent. The sample includes over 30,000 clones, about 74% of them seen just once. A note on this clone: Its antigen is still unknown.

The study's findings and limits: From normal lung to invasive adenocarcinoma, top clone frequencies appeared to decrease.

The sequence came from a person aged 55 to 69 with lung adenocarcinoma. Sample: FFPE invasive lung adenocarcinoma tissue.

This chain's CDR3 is CASRWGTASYEQYF. DNA for the CDR3: TGTGCCAGCAGATGGGGGACTGCCTCCTACGAGCAGTACTTC. The J gene is TRBJ2-7, the V gene TRBV11-3; TRBD2 is a possible D gene (6 bases). Trimming left V 6 bases short and J 0 bases short, with 12 bases between. Germline lookup yields CDR1 SGHNT and CDR2 YENEEA. The CDR3 sequence is 14 residues long.